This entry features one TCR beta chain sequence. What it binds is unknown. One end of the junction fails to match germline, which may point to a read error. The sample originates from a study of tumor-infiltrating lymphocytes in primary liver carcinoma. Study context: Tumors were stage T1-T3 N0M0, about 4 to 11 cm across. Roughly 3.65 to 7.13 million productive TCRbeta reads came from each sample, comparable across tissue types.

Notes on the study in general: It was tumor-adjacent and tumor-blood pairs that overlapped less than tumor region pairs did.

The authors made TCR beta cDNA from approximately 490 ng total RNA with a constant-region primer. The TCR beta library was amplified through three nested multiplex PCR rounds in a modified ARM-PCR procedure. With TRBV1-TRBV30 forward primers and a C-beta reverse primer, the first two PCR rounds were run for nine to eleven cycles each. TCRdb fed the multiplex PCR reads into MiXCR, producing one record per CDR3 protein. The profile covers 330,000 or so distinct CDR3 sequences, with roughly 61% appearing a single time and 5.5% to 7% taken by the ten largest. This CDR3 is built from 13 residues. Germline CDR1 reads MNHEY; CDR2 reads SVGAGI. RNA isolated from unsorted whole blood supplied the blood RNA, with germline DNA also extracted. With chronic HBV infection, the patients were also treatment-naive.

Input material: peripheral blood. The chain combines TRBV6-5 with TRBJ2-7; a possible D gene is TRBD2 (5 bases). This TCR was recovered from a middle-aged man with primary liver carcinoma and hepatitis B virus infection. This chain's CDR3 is CAITSPGSNEQYF. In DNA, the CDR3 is TGTGCCATCACAAGCCCGGGGTCCAACGAACAGTACTTC.